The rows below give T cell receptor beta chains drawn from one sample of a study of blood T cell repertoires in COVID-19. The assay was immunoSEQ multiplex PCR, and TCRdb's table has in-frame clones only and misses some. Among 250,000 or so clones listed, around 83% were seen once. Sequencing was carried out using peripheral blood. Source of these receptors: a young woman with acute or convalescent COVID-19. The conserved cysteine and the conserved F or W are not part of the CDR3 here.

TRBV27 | ASSLQGEETQY
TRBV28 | ASGFGTGDHNLQPQH
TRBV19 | ASTVTGVYNEQF
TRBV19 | ASYYGGRASGANVLT
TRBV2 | ASRTGTDYGYT
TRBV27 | ASSLLAGTDTQY
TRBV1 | TSSQVSLGDRGPPNEKLF
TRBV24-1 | ATSDSRSYEQY
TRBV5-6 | ASSLWLGLARYEQY
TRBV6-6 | ASSYSSGSGGELF
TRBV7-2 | ASSLLSVVGTSKF
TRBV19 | ASTTYPAGRYNEQF
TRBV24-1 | ATRGDRQY
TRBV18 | ATRRGVAF
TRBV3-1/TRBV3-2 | ASSPTSQETQY
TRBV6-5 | ASNRNKGYEQY
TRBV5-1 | ASSLEGQGAYGYT
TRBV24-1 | ATSRQGCYEQY
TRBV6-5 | ASSYSSGLAGNEQF
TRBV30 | AWRNRGRGGYT
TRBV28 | ASSPAGGGTGELF
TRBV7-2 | ASSLGSLTGGEQY
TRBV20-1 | SASSRETQY
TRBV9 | ASSATTSPGEQF
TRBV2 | ASSEEGLLNSPLH
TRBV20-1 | SAGDSGYT
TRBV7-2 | ASSVGRGGFNEQF
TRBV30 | AWIKRDESSYEQY
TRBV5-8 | ASSARRGRWTGELF
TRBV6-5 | ASSYGQGVSPLH
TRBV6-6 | ASSTSGGPYEQY
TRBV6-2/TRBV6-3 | ASSSLRGGGY
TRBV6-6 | ASSYPQGVETQY
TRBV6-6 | ASSSVGLANEQY
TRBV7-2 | ASSLVGSGRVKDTQY
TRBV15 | ATSRDPGGRAPEQF
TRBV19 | ASSLDRVDNQPQH
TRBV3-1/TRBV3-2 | ASSQDRTPANTEAF
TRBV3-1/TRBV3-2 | ASSQGRGNSPLH
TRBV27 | ASKLLAAADTQY
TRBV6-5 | ASSQRTAGANVLT
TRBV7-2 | ASSLWSGSGELF
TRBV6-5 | ASSLIGGINQPQH
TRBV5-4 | ASSLPQGAGGQETQY
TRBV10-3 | AISELQQGYGYT
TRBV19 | ASSTTGRAEKLF
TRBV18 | ASSIMTGDAGELF
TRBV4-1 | ASSHGDRERNQPQH